Below, 27 T cell receptor beta chains from the same sample are listed, as sequenced in a study of blood T cell repertoires in COVID-19. Here immunoSEQ multiplex PCR was the method, and the copy in TCRdb shows in-frame clones only, minus some. The sample holds fewer than 100,000 clones; 80% to 90% are singletons and the top ten take 15%. Material for sequencing was peripheral blood. These receptors were collected from a human donor in a cohort sampled during active COVID-19.

This chain connects TRBV19 to TRBJ1-2, with TRBD1 identical over 9 bases. CDR3 length: 15 amino acids. CDR1 LNHDA and CDR2 SQIVND come from the germline V gene (reference sequence). With V trimmed by 4 bases and J by 1 base, 4 bases remained unmatched. CDR3 amino acids: CASSTRDRVNYGYTF. The CDR3 nucleotides read TGTGCCAGTAGTACCCGGGACAGGGTTAACTATGGCTACACCTTC.

This chain joins TRBV6-5 and TRBJ2-1; 7 nucleotides line up with TRBD2. J was trimmed by 0 bases and V by 6 bases; bases with no gene match: 5. The CDR3 contains 15 residues. In germline, CDR1 is MNHEY, CDR2 SVGAGI. CDR3 sequence (DNA): TGTGCCAGCAGGCTAGCGGAGAGCTCCTACAATGAGCAGTTCTTC. Translation gives CASRLAESSYNEQFF.

J is TRBJ1-1 and V is TRBV4-2; 7 bases are shared with TRBD1. The CDR3 contains 16 residues. J was trimmed by 0 bases and V by 4 bases; bases with no gene match: 8. CDR1 and CDR2 (germline): LGHNA, YNFKEQ. The CDR3 sequence: CASSLLTGPMNTEAFF. CDR3 nucleotides: TGTGCCAGCAGCCTCTTGACAGGGCCCATGAACACTGAAGCTTTCTTT.

Only one count was recorded for this clone. The V and J genes are TRBV19 and TRBJ1-1; D gene uncertain. The CDR3 sequence is 13 residues long. Germline CDR1 LNHDA, CDR2 SQIVND (reference sequence). V lost 8 bases to trimming and J lost 6 bases, with 16 bases between them. CDR3 in amino acids: CASQSGSFPEAFF. The CDR3 region has the DNA TGTGCCAGTCAGTCGGGGAGTTTCCCTGAAGCTTTCTTT.

V gene TRBV4-1 combines with J gene TRBJ2-5, with 9 positions matching TRBD1. The CDR3 sequence is 14 residues long. Trimming cost V 4 bases and J 5 bases; bases outside gene matches: 5. CDR1 MGHRA and CDR2 YSYEKL come from the germline V gene. CDR3 coding DNA: TGCGCCAGCAGCCCATACAGGGGGCAGGAGACCCAGTACTTC. Amino acid sequence: CASSPYRGQETQYF.

V is TRBV29-1 and J is TRBJ1-1, with a weak D call TRBD1 (6 bases). Germline V lookup: CDR1 SQVTM, CDR2 ANQGSEA. The CDR3 has 13 residues. Between the trimmed V and J ends, which lost 6 bases and 0 bases, there was a span of 11 bases. The CDR3 sequence is CSVNRVMNTEAFF. The DNA of the CDR3 is TGCAGCGTAAACAGGGTGATGAACACTGAAGCTTTCTTT.

This chain links TRBV11-3 with TRBJ2-3; 9 bases align to TRBD1. Germline V lookup: CDR1 SGHNT, CDR2 YENEEA. This CDR3 has 13 residues. With 8 bases clipped from V and 3 bases from J, the junction kept 3 bases outside the gene matches. The CDR3 region has the DNA TGTGCCAGCGGGGACAGGGCAACAGATACGCAGTATTTT. It yields the protein CASGDRATDTQYF.

The chain combines TRBV30 with TRBJ2-3; the match to TRBD2 covers 10 bases. This CDR3 contains 16 residues. Trimming removed 0 bases from V and 5 bases from J; junction bases left unmatched: 8. Germline values: CDR1 GTSNPN, CDR2 SVGIG (reference sequence). The CDR3 loop is CAWSVALAGVGDTQYF. The CDR3 DNA reads as TGTGCCTGGAGTGTAGCCCTAGCGGGAGTAGGAGATACGCAGTATTTT.

This clone was observed once. This chain connects TRBV7-2 to TRBJ2-7; a possible D gene is TRBD1 (6 bases). V lost 1 base and J lost 2, with 12 bases in between. Looked up from germline, CDR1 is SGHTA and CDR2 is FQGNSA. The CDR3 has 15 amino acids. The CDR3 region is CASSLEQGLPYEQYF. The DNA of the CDR3 is TGTGCCAGCAGCTTAGAACAGGGTTTGCCCTACGAGCAGTACTTC.

The rearrangement links TRBV5-1 to TRBJ2-3, with 11 nucleotides matching TRBD1. Germline CDR1 and CDR2: SGHRS and YFSETQ. This CDR3 spans 15 amino acids. With 7 bases clipped from V and 4 bases from J, the junction kept 8 bases outside the gene matches. CDR3 sequence (DNA): TGCGCCAGCTGTCCGGGACAGGGGGGTCCAGATACGCAGTATTTT. Its translation: CASCPGQGGPDTQYF.

The rearrangement uses TRBV18 and TRBJ2-1; D possibly corresponds to TRBD1 (5 bases). Trimming removed 3 bases from V and 10 bases from J, with 13 bases in between. This CDR3 contains 13 residues. Germline CDR1 reads KGHSH; CDR2 reads LQKENI. CDR3 sequence (DNA): TGTGCCAGCTCACCCGACACCAGGGTAGAGCAGTTCTTC. Its translation is CASSPDTRVEQFF.

The genes are TRBV4-2 and TRBJ1-4, with no clear D. Trimming took off 0 bases at V and 1 base at J, with 9 bases between the two ends. Germline V gives CDR1 LGHNA, CDR2 YNFKEQ. The CDR3 spans 16 residues. CDR3 nucleotides: TGTGCCAGCAGCCAAGAACCCCGGGGAACTAATGAAAAACTGTTTTTT. As protein: CASSQEPRGTNEKLFF.

The chain uses TRBV1 and TRBJ2-1; the D call of TRBD2 is as the table states it, not checked on the DNA. TRBV1 is designated a pseudogene. This CDR3 spans 16 amino acids. The CDR3 region is CTSSQGVAESYNEQFF. As DNA, the CDR3 is TGCACCAGCAGCCAAGGAGTAGCGGAATCCTACAATGAGCAGTTCTTC.

This chain links TRBV15 with TRBJ2-3; 13 nucleotides match TRBD2. V lost 5 bases to trimming and J lost 3 bases; unmatched junction nucleotides: 5. CDR3 length: 16 residues. The V gene's germline CDR1 is LNHNV and CDR2 YYDKDF (reference sequence). Written as DNA, the CDR3 is TGTGCCACCAGCGGACTAGCGGGAGCAGGTACAGATACGCAGTATTTT. Encoded protein: CATSGLAGAGTDTQYF.

This clone was observed a handful of times. The rearrangement uses TRBV9 and TRBJ2-1, with TRBD2 matching 9 bases. Germline V gene data show CDR1 as SGDLS and CDR2 as YYNGEE. The trim removed 0 bases at V and 6 bases at J, leaving 4 bases unmatched. The CDR3 totals 15 residues. CDR3 region: CASSVESGGFNEQFF. The CDR3 coding sequence is TGTGCCAGCAGCGTAGAAAGCGGGGGGTTCAATGAGCAGTTCTTC.

The rearrangement joins TRBV7-8 to TRBJ2-2, with a possible D match to TRBD2 (6 bases). Germline values: CDR1 SGHVS, CDR2 FQNEAQ. This CDR3 has 14 residues. V was clipped by 4 bases and J by 1 base, with 7 bases between them. The CDR3 is CASSYSGNTGELFF. CDR3 nucleotide sequence: TGTGCCAGCAGCTATAGCGGGAACACCGGGGAGCTGTTTTTT.

The rearrangement joins TRBV9 to TRBJ2-7, with 8 bases that match TRBD1. In germline, CDR1 is SGDLS, CDR2 YYNGEE. The CDR3 is made up of 14 amino acids. J was trimmed by 3 bases and V by 4 bases; bases with no gene match: 6. CDR3 nucleotides: TGTGCCAGCAGCCCGGGACAGGATTTCTACGAGCAGTACTTC. It encodes CASSPGQDFYEQYF.

This clone was counted only a few times. V and J are TRBV5-1 and TRBJ2-2; D perhaps matches TRBD2 (5 bases). The length of the CDR3 is 15 residues. The V end was cut by 2 bases, the J end by 6 bases, with 14 bases between. Germline CDR1 and CDR2: SGHRS and YFSETQ. The CDR3 loop is CASSFNKLVAGELFF. Here the CDR3 DNA reads TGCGCCAGCAGCTTCAATAAACTAGTCGCCGGGGAGCTGTTTTTT.

The J gene is TRBJ2-1, the V gene TRBV6-7; D possibly corresponds to TRBD2 (6 bases). Being an ORF, TRBV6-7 has a function that is uncertain. This CDR3 is built from 18 residues. Trimming removed 1 base at V and 3 bases at J, with 19 bases between. The chain's CDR3 is CASSYFTVRGIHYNEQFF. DNA for the CDR3: TGTGCCAGCAGTTACTTTACGGTTCGGGGGATTCACTACAATGAGCAGTTCTTC.

The chain recombines TRBV6-5 with TRBJ2-2; tentatively, D is TRBD1 (6 bases). Germline V lookup: CDR1 MNHEY, CDR2 SVGAGI. This CDR3 region has 13 residues. Trimming took 10 bases from V and 1 from J, leaving 10 bases between them. The chain's CDR3 is CAIQGQNTGELFF. The CDR3 DNA sequence: TGTGCCATCCAGGGACAGAACACCGGGGAGCTGTTTTTT.

The chain carries TRBV4-1 and TRBJ2-3; no clear D. Trimming shortened V by 1 base and J by 10 bases, and 21 bases separated the two germline ends. The CDR3 is 16 amino acids. Germline CDR1 MGHRA, CDR2 YSYEKL. The CDR3 nucleotides are TGCGCCAGCAGCCAAGGAGGCAGTATCATCCCGATGCCGCAGTATTTT. It translates to CASSQGGSIIPMPQYF.

This clone has only a few counts. The chain joins TRBV3-1 (or the pseudogene TRBV3-2) to TRBJ2-7; D is undetermined. The CDR3 contains 15 residues. V was clipped by 4 bases and J by 2 bases, with 15 bases between them. CDR1 and CDR2 from the germline V gene are LGHDT and YNNKEL (reference sequence). This CDR3 reads CASSRSGTDPYEQYF. The CDR3 DNA reads as TGTGCCAGCAGCCGGTCAGGAACCGATCCCTACGAGCAGTACTTC.

This clone was seen only a few times. The CDR3 sequence is CSASGETQYF. The DNA for the CDR3 is TGCAGTGCTAGCGGTGAGACCCAGTACTTC. The gene calls are TRBV20-1 and TRBJ2-5; no clear D gene. Per germline, CDR1 DFQATT and CDR2 SNEGSKA (reference sequence). Trimming cost V 3 bases and J 5 bases, with 4 bases left between them. This CDR3 has 10 amino acids.

This clone was observed a single time. The chain recombines TRBV6-2 or TRBV6-3 with TRBJ1-5; TRBD1 is a possible D gene (5 bases). V was shortened by 5 bases and J by 2 bases, with 19 bases between the two germline ends. This CDR3 contains 17 residues. CDR1 is MNHEY, CDR2 SVGEGT, per germline. The CDR3 bases are TGTGCCAGCAGTGGTTATCAGGGTTTTTCGGGCAATCAGCCCCAGCATTTT. This gives the protein CASSGYQGFSGNQPQHF.

The rearrangement uses TRBV30 and TRBJ2-5; TRBD2 aligns across 13 bases. The germline V gene has CDR1 GTSNPN and CDR2 SVGIG (reference sequence). Germline trimming cut 2 bases from V and 9 bases from J; bases unmatched to any gene: 12. This CDR3 region has 16 residues. CDR3 loop: CAWSPTRTSGSGSQYF. The CDR3 bases are TGTGCCTGGAGTCCCACCCGGACTAGCGGGAGCGGGTCCCAGTACTTC.

J is TRBJ2-2 and V is TRBV10-3, with 10 bases aligning to TRBD2. V lost 11 bases, J lost 8 bases, and 17 bases stayed unmatched. CDR3 length: 16 residues. CDR1 and CDR2 (germline): ENHRY, SYGVKD. The CDR3 bases are TGTGCCGCCCAAGTTTCTAGCGGGAGATCGGCGGGGGAGCTGTTTTTT. Translating it yields CAAQVSSGRSAGELFF.

The chain links TRBV4-2 to TRBJ1-2; 8 bases align to TRBD1. Germline V CDR1 and CDR2: LGHNA, YNFKEQ. This CDR3 is 16 amino acids long. J was trimmed by 8 bases and V by 1 base; bases with no gene match: 12. CDR3 protein: CASSQATAGGDRGYTF. DNA of the CDR3: TGTGCCAGCAGCCAAGCTACGGCAGGGGGCGATAGGGGCTACACCTTC.